This record covers a single TCR beta chain. TCRdb's table, derived via immunoSEQ multiplex PCR, lists solely in-frame clones and lacks some. The sample has about 84,000 clones; about 83% are singletons. The sample belongs to a study of blood T cell repertoires in COVID-19. Trimming removed 2 bases from V and 7 bases from J, with 8 bases in between. There are 12 residues in the CDR3. What was sequenced was peripheral blood. This chain links TRBV12-3 or TRBV12-4 with TRBJ1-2, with a weak D call TRBD1 (5 bases). The clonotype comes from a woman aged 80 or over with acute or convalescent COVID-19. This CDR3 reads CASSLQGGGYTF. CDR3 nucleotide sequence: TGTGCCAGCAGTTTACAGGGTGGTGGCTACACCTTC.